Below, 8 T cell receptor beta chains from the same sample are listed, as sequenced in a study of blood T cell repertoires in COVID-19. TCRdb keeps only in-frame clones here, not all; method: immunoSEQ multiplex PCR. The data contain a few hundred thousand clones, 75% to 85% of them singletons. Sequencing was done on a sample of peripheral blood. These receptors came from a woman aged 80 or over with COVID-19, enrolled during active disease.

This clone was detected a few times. The CDR3 spells CASTRKLQGYEQYF. CDR3 in DNA: TGTGCCAGCACTAGGAAACTTCAGGGTTACGAGCAGTACTTC. The chain links TRBV6-5 to TRBJ2-7, with D perhaps matching TRBD1 (5 bases). Trimming cost V 7 bases and J 4 bases, with 17 bases left between them. The germline V gene has CDR1 MNHEY and CDR2 SVGAGI. This CDR3 spans 14 amino acids.

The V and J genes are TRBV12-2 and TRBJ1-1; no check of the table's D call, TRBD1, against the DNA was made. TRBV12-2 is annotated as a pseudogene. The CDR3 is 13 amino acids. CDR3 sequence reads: CASRGQGNTEAFF. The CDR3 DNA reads TGTGCAAGTCGAGGACAGGGGAACACTGAAGCTTTCTTT.

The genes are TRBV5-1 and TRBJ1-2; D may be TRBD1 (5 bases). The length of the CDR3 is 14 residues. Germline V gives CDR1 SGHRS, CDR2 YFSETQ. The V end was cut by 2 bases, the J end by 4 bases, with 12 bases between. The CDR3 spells CASSFAQDVYGYTF. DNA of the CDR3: TGCGCCAGCAGCTTTGCACAGGACGTCTATGGCTACACCTTC.

The CDR3 sequence is CASSLGPIAGVSHLSYNEQFF. For the CDR3, the DNA is TGTGCCAGCAGCTTGGGCCCTATAGCGGGGGTCTCACACCTTTCCTACAATGAGCAGTTCTTC. This rearrangement joins TRBV7-4 to TRBJ2-1, with 9 positions matching TRBD2. Trimming removed 3 bases from V and 1 base from J; junction bases left unmatched: 19. CDR3 length equals 21 residues. From germline, CDR1 is SGHVT and CDR2 SQSDAQ.

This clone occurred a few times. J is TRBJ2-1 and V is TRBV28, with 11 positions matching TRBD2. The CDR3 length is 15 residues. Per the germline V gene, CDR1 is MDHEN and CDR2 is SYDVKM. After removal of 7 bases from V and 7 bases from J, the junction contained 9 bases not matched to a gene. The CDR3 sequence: CASTDRPSGRNEQFF. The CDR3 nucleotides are TGTGCCAGCACGGACCGGCCTAGCGGGAGGAATGAGCAGTTCTTC.

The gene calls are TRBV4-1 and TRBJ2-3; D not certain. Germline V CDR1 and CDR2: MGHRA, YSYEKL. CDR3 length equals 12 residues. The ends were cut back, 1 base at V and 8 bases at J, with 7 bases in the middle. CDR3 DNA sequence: TGCGCCAGCAGCCAAGGAGAGGTTACGCAGTATTTT. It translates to CASSQGEVTQYF.

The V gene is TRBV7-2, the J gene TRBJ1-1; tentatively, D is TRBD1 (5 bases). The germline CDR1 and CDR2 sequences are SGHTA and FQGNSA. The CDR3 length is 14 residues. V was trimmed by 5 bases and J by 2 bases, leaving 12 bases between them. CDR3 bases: TGTGCCAGCAGCAGCGGGGGTTTCAACACTGAAGCTTTCTTT. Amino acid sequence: CASSSGGFNTEAFF.

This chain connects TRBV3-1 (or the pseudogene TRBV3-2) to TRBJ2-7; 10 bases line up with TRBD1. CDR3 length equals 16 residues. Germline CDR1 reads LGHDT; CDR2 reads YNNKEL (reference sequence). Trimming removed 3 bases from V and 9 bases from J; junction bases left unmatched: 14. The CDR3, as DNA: TGTGCCAGCAGCCACTCACGGACAGGGGGGGGGTCCTGGCAGTACTTC. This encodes CASSHSRTGGGSWQYF.